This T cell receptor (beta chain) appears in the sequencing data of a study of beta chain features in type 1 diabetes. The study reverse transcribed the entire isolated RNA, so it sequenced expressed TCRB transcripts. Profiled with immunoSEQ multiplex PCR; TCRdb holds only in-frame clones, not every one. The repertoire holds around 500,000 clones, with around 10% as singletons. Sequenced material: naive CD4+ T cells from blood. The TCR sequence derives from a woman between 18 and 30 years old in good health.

CDR3 coding DNA: TGTGCCAGCGGACACAACAATGAGCAGTTCTTC. Residues: CASGHNNEQFF. The chain recombines TRBV6-6 with TRBJ2-1; D might be TRBD1 (5 bases). The germline CDR1 and CDR2 sequences are MNHNY and SVGAGI (reference sequence). The CDR3 contains 11 residues. V lost 8 bases and J lost 5, with 7 bases in between.